These 14 T cell receptor beta chains came from one sample sequenced in a study of brain T cells in children with intractable seizures. Libraries were prepared by immunoSEQ multiplex PCR; TCRdb keeps only in-frame clonotypes and omits some of them. Of roughly 69,000 clones in the sample, around 96% were seen once. This specimen was peripheral blood, taken at surgery. The receptors were sampled from a boy younger than two with focal cortical dysplasia and intractable seizures.

The chain couples TRBV19 to TRBJ1-1; D remains ambiguous. Germline loops: CDR1 LNHDA, CDR2 SQIVND (reference sequence). This CDR3 contains 14 residues. V was cut by 3 bases and J by 4 bases, with 12 bases left in between. The CDR3 DNA reads as TGTGCCAGTAGTATGGATTGGATGGGCACTGAAGCTTTCTTT. The encoded protein is CASSMDWMGTEAFF.

The chain has TRBV10-3 and TRBJ1-1, with 7 bases that match TRBD1. The CDR3 is 15 residues long. V lost 0 bases to trimming and J lost 5 bases; unmatched junction nucleotides: 6. Germline V gene sequence: CDR1 ENHRY, CDR2 SYGVKD. DNA of the CDR3: TGTGCCATCAGTGAGTCTCGACAGGGTGGTACTGAAGCTTTCTTT. It yields the protein CAISESRQGGTEAFF.

The chain recombines TRBV19 with TRBJ1-2; 10 bases line up with TRBD1. This CDR3 contains 16 residues. The germline V gene has CDR1 LNHDA and CDR2 SQIVND (reference sequence). V dropped 6 bases and J dropped 2; count of bases not matched to a gene: 9. The CDR3 bases are TGTGCCAGTAGCGCGTGGGGGGGACAGGGGAACTATGGCTACACCTTC. Translation: CASSAWGGQGNYGYTF. Drawing the rest from reference TRBV19 and TRBJ1-2, the complete variable domain is DGGITQSPKYLFRKEGQNVTLSCEQNLNHDAMYWYRQDPGQGLRLIYYSQIVNDFQKGDIAEGYSVSREKKESFPLTVTSAQKNPTAFYLCASSAWGGQGNYGYTFGSGTRLTVV.

J is TRBJ1-4 and V is TRBV9, with D possibly being TRBD1 (5 bases). The CDR3 totals 13 residues. Trimming left V 1 base short and J 7 bases short, with 8 bases between. Germline V gene lookup returns CDR1 SGDLS and CDR2 YYNGEE. CDR3 bases: TGTGCCAGCAGCGTACCTGACAGTGAAAAACTGTTTTTT. This encodes CASSVPDSEKLFF.

The J gene is TRBJ2-7, the V gene TRBV5-8; tentative D call: TRBD1 (5 bases). The CDR3 is 14 residues long. Germline CDR1 is SGHTS and CDR2 is YDEGEE. V gave up 0 bases and J gave up 2 bases, with 9 bases separating them. CDR3 region: CASSLVVRAYEQYF. Written as DNA, the CDR3 is TGTGCCAGCAGCTTGGTTGTCAGGGCCTACGAGCAGTACTTC. Drawing the rest from reference TRBV5-8 and TRBJ2-7, the complete variable domain is EAGVTQSPTHLIKTRGQQATLRCSPISGHTSVYWYQQALGLGLQFLLWYDEGEERNRGNFPPRFSGRQFPNYSSELNVNALELEDSALYLCASSLVVRAYEQYFGPGTRLTVT.

This sequence joins TRBV5-6 and TRBJ1-2; D is ambiguous. Trimming left V 4 bases short and J 5 bases short, with 12 bases between. The germline V gene has CDR1 SGHDT and CDR2 YYEEEE. This CDR3 is 13 amino acids long. DNA of the CDR3: TGTGCCAGCAGCCCGGCCCGAGAGTATGGCTACACCTTC. Its translation: CASSPAREYGYTF.

The sample holds a few counts of this clone. The rearrangement links TRBV2 to TRBJ1-5; 7 bases match TRBD1. Germline trimming cut 4 bases from V and 3 bases from J; bases unmatched to any gene: 6. This CDR3 region has 15 residues. Germline-derived CDR1 and CDR2 are SNHLY and FYNNEI. This CDR3 reads CASSADRALNQPQHF. The CDR3 nucleotides are TGTGCCAGCAGTGCCGACAGGGCCCTCAATCAGCCCCAGCATTTT.

The chain carries TRBV19 and TRBJ1-2; unclear D gene. Germline V lookup: CDR1 LNHDA, CDR2 SQIVND (reference sequence). Trimming shortened V by 1 base and J by 1 base, and 7 bases separated the two germline ends. This CDR3 comprises 14 residues. The CDR3 nucleotides are TGTGCCAGTAGTATAGGCCACCTTAACTATGGCTACACCTTC. Protein sequence: CASSIGHLNYGYTF.

The chain is built from TRBV4-1 and TRBJ2-1; 13 nucleotides line up with TRBD2. CDR3 length equals 19 residues. Trimming took 4 bases from V and 0 from J; bases not matched to a gene: 9. Germline V CDR1 and CDR2: MGHRA, YSYEKL. CDR3 region: CASSRPGLAGRSSYNEQFF. The CDR3 DNA sequence: TGCGCCAGCAGCCGCCCGGGACTAGCGGGACGTAGCTCCTACAATGAGCAGTTCTTC.

This clone was counted a single time. This sequence joins TRBV18 and TRBJ1-3; TRBD1 is a possible D gene (5 bases). CDR1 is KGHSH, CDR2 LQKENI, per germline. This CDR3 is built from 17 residues. Between the trimmed V and J ends, which lost 6 bases and 4 bases, there was a span of 22 bases. The CDR3 bases are TGTGCCAGCTCCTCATATCCGATAACAGGAGACGGAAACACCATATATTTT. Its protein product is CASSSYPITGDGNTIYF.

This rearrangement joins TRBV29-1 to TRBJ2-1, with D possibly being TRBD2 (6 bases). The CDR3 is 11 residues long. V lost 3 bases, J lost 7 bases, and 7 bases lay in between. The germline V gene has CDR1 SQVTM and CDR2 ANQGSEA. DNA for the CDR3: TGCAGCGTTGAGCGGGGAAATGAGCAGTTCTTC. Its translation is CSVERGNEQFF.

The count of this clone is one. The chain employs TRBV2 and TRBJ2-7; D perhaps matches TRBD2 (6 bases). CDR1 is SNHLY, CDR2 FYNNEI, per germline. V shed 0 bases and J shed 5 bases, with 14 bases lying between them. This CDR3 contains 15 residues. Here the CDR3 DNA reads TGTGCCAGCAGTGAAGCTGGCGGGGTGGGGAACGAGCAGTACTTC. Translated: CASSEAGGVGNEQYF.

The chain recombines TRBV5-6 with TRBJ2-7; 7 bases agree with TRBD2. Germline-derived CDR1 and CDR2 are SGHDT and YYEEEE. Losses at the gene ends were 1 base for V and 7 bases for J; bases not matched to a gene: 11. The length of the CDR3 is 15 residues. The CDR3 protein is CASSLSGTAGWEQYF. CDR3 nucleotides: TGTGCCAGCAGCTTGAGCGGGACCGCCGGCTGGGAGCAGTACTTC.

This chain connects TRBV28 to TRBJ2-1; TRBD1 matches at 9 bases. Unmatched junction bases numbered 14, after V lost 5 bases and J lost 6 bases. The CDR3 is made up of 17 amino acids. Germline V gene sequence: CDR1 MDHEN, CDR2 SYDVKM. The CDR3 nucleotides read TGTGCCAGCAGTGTGGACAGGGGCCCATTTAGTGGCAATGAGCAGTTCTTC. Protein product: CASSVDRGPFSGNEQFF.